The 30 T cell receptor beta chains reported below all come from one sample, sequenced in a study of blood T cell repertoires in COVID-19. The assay was immunoSEQ multiplex PCR, and TCRdb's table has in-frame clones only and misses some. The sample has approximately 200,000 clones, 85% to 90% seen once. The sequenced sample consisted of peripheral blood. The receptor source for this set is a man aged 55 to 70 who had recovered from COVID-19.

This clone was seen once. V usage is TRBV3-1 (or the pseudogene TRBV3-2) and J usage is TRBJ2-7; D uncertain. The germline V gene encodes CDR1 LGHDT and CDR2 YNNKEL (reference sequence). The V end was cut by 1 base, the J end by 5 bases, with 15 bases between. The CDR3 runs 15 residues. DNA for the CDR3: TGTGCCAGCAGCCAAGGGCATTACCCCGCCCACGAGCAGTACTTC. This codes for CASSQGHYPAHEQYF.

This clone was seen repeatedly, ten times or more. The rearrangement joins TRBV27 to TRBJ2-5, with TRBD1 matching over 8 bases. The CDR3 is 15 residues long. Germline CDR1 MNHEY, CDR2 SMNVEV (reference sequence). Trimming took 3 bases from V and 1 from J; bases not matched to a gene: 4. CDR3: CASSFGQGSQETQYF. The CDR3 nucleotides read TGTGCCAGCAGTTTTGGACAGGGAAGCCAAGAGACCCAGTACTTC.

The genes are TRBV6-5 and TRBJ1-2, with 8 bases aligning to TRBD1. There are 15 residues in the CDR3. Germline values: CDR1 MNHEY, CDR2 SVGAGI. V was pared by 2 bases and J by 9 bases, with 11 bases of the junction left unmatched. CDR3 protein: CASSYLGQVSRSYTF. CDR3 bases: TGTGCCAGCAGTTACCTGGGACAGGTGTCTAGAAGCTACACCTTC.

CDR3 DNA sequence: TGTGCCAGTAGTATATCCGACAGATCCTACGAGCAGTACTTC. Translation gives CASSISDRSYEQYF. The chain employs TRBV19 and TRBJ2-7; D is perhaps TRBD1 (5 bases). V was trimmed by 2 bases and J by 1 base, leaving 9 bases between them. Germline loops: CDR1 LNHDA, CDR2 SQIVND (reference sequence). This CDR3 is built from 14 residues.

V is TRBV11-3 and J is TRBJ2-1, with 9 bases lining up with TRBD2. This CDR3 is built from 16 residues. After removal of 4 bases from V and 0 bases from J, the junction contained 4 bases not matched to a gene. Germline CDR1 and CDR2: SGHNT and YENEEA. Here the CDR3 reads CASSSSGTNSYNEQFF. DNA of the CDR3: TGTGCCAGCAGCTCTAGCGGGACCAACTCCTACAATGAGCAGTTCTTC.

Only one count was recorded for this clone. The same CDR3 is also encoded by other DNA sequences in this sample. CDR3 region: CASSLDRLNTEAFF. The CDR3 DNA is TGCGCCAGCAGCTTGGACAGGCTTAACACTGAAGCTTTCTTT. The chain employs TRBV5-1 and TRBJ1-1, with a weak D call TRBD1 (5 bases). The CDR3 totals 14 residues. V shed 0 bases and J shed 2 bases, with 8 bases lying between them. CDR1 and CDR2 (germline): SGHRS, YFSETQ.

This chain connects TRBV19 to TRBJ1-5; possibly TRBD1 for D (5 bases). Per germline, CDR1 LNHDA and CDR2 SQIVND (reference sequence). V shed 6 bases and J shed 1 base, with 13 bases lying between them. The CDR3 has 15 amino acids. The CDR3 nucleotides are TGTGCCAGTAGGGAAGGGCAGGGAAGCAATCAGCCCCAGCATTTT. This gives the protein CASREGQGSNQPQHF.

The V gene is TRBV10-1, the J gene TRBJ1-1, with a tentative D call TRBD1 (5 bases). Trimming took 9 bases from V and 1 from J, leaving 24 bases between them. Germline CDR1 reads WNHNN; CDR2 reads SYGVQD (reference sequence). The CDR3 has 17 amino acids. The CDR3 reads CASTGEGRVSRNTEAFF. Here the CDR3 DNA reads TGCGCCAGTACGGGGGAGGGGCGGGTTTCGAGGAACACTGAAGCTTTCTTT.

This clone was counted between two and nine times. This sequence joins TRBV2 and TRBJ2-7; 9 bases are shared with TRBD2. Germline assignment: CDR1 SNHLY and CDR2 FYNNEI. Germline trimming cut 3 bases from V and 3 bases from J; bases unmatched to any gene: 3. This CDR3 contains 14 residues. The CDR3 here is CASSDGTSYYEQYF. CDR3 nucleotides: TGTGCCAGCAGTGACGGGACTAGCTACTACGAGCAGTACTTC.

The V and J genes are TRBV18 and TRBJ1-3, with 10 bases that match TRBD1. Germline lookup yields CDR1 KGHSH and CDR2 LQKENI. Unmatched junction bases numbered 10, after V lost 3 bases and J lost 8 bases. This CDR3 contains 16 residues. CDR3 amino acids: CASSPGQGSSVDTIYF. CDR3 nucleotides: TGTGCCAGCTCACCGGGACAGGGGTCGTCTGTCGACACCATATATTTT.

This clone was detected ten times or more. J is TRBJ2-7 and V is TRBV9, with D possibly TRBD1 on 5 matching bases. Trimming removed 0 bases at V and 2 bases at J, with 12 bases between. From germline, CDR1 is SGDLS and CDR2 YYNGEE. The CDR3 totals 15 residues. The CDR3 nucleotides are TGTGCCAGCAGCGTAGACCCAGGGCCCACCTACGAGCAGTACTTC. Amino acids: CASSVDPGPTYEQYF.

This chain connects TRBV7-2 to TRBJ2-7; 10 bases map to TRBD1. Per germline, CDR1 SGHTA and CDR2 FQGNSA. The V and J ends lost 5 bases and 4 bases, in that order; junction bases with no gene match: 2. This CDR3 contains 13 residues. This chain's CDR3 is CASSRDRGYEQYF. The CDR3 DNA sequence: TGTGCCAGCAGCCGGGACAGGGGTTACGAGCAGTACTTC. The variable domain in full, completed from reference TRBV7-2 and TRBJ2-7, reads GAGVSQSPSNKVTEKGKDVELRCDPISGHTALYWYRQSLGQGLEFLIYFQGNSAPDKSGLPSDRFSAERTGGSVSTLTIQRTQQEDSAVYLCASSRDRGYEQYFGPGTRLTVT.

The chain links TRBV7-3 to TRBJ2-7; D may be TRBD1 (6 bases). V was clipped by 3 bases and J by 2 bases, with 14 bases between them. The germline CDR1 and CDR2 sequences are SGHTA and FQGTGA. The CDR3 covers 15 residues. CDR3 loop: CASSFGSGDTYEQYF. DNA of the CDR3: TGTGCCAGCAGCTTTGGGTCAGGGGACACCTACGAGCAGTACTTC.

The J gene is TRBJ1-1, the V gene TRBV19; D is unclear. The CDR3 runs 13 residues. V lost 8 bases and J lost 0, with 10 bases in between. Germline values: CDR1 LNHDA, CDR2 SQIVND (reference sequence). This chain's CDR3 is CASGLSMNTEAFF. The CDR3 DNA sequence: TGTGCCAGTGGACTCAGCATGAACACTGAAGCTTTCTTT.

The CDR3 DNA is TGTGCCAGCAGCCCGCAGAGACAGAGCACAGATACGCAGTATTTT. Amino acid sequence: CASSPQRQSTDTQYF. The V and J genes are TRBV7-9 and TRBJ2-3; maybe TRBD1 (5 bases). CDR3 size: 15 residues. From germline, CDR1 is SEHNR and CDR2 FQNEAQ (reference sequence). The germline V and J ends were trimmed by 5 bases and 0 bases, with 12 bases remaining between them.

The chain uses TRBV18 and TRBJ2-5; possible D gene TRBD1, 6 bases. V shed 2 bases and J shed 5 bases, with 15 bases lying between them. The CDR3 extends over 15 amino acids. Germline V gene lookup returns CDR1 KGHSH and CDR2 LQKENI. The CDR3 region has the DNA TGTGCCAGCTCACCAGCAGGGGCCCCTAGGGAGACCCAGTACTTC. It translates to CASSPAGAPRETQYF.

This clone has only one observation. V gene TRBV6-5 combines with J gene TRBJ2-3; perhaps TRBD2 as D (5 bases). Germline loops: CDR1 MNHEY, CDR2 SVGAGI. Trimming took off 2 bases at V and 0 bases at J, with 9 bases between the two ends. The CDR3 is made up of 15 amino acids. The CDR3 nucleotides are TGTGCCAGCAGTTACGCGGGCTCTAGCACAGATACGCAGTATTTT. The encoded protein is CASSYAGSSTDTQYF.

The sample holds one count of this clone. The chain joins TRBV7-9 to TRBJ1-2; 10 bases fit TRBD1. CDR1 and CDR2 from the germline V gene are SEHNR and FQNEAQ (reference sequence). This CDR3 comprises 15 residues. J lost 7 bases, V lost 3 bases, and 8 bases had no gene match. CDR3: CASSFTGTGARGYTF. CDR3 DNA: TGTGCCAGCAGCTTCACCGGGACAGGGGCTCGTGGCTACACCTTC.

This rearrangement joins TRBV27 to TRBJ2-3; no definite D call. V dropped 11 bases and J dropped 0 bases, with 12 bases sitting between them. The CDR3 has 13 amino acids. Germline V gene data show CDR1 as MNHEY and CDR2 as SMNVEV (reference sequence). The CDR3 loop is CACPEESTDTQYF. The CDR3, as DNA: TGTGCCTGCCCCGAGGAGAGCACAGATACGCAGTATTTT.

V is TRBV4-1 and J is TRBJ1-2; tentative D call: TRBD1 (6 bases). This CDR3 has 15 amino acids. Germline-derived CDR1 and CDR2 are MGHRA and YSYEKL. Trimming took 3 bases from V and 3 from J, leaving 14 bases between them. In nucleotides, the CDR3 is TGCGCCAGCAGCCATGAACAGGGCGTTGACTATGGCTACACCTTC. This encodes CASSHEQGVDYGYTF.

The rearrangement links TRBV11-3 to TRBJ2-5, with TRBD2 matching over 8 bases. The V segment lost 5 bases and the J segment 4 bases; nucleotides outside the gene matches: 18. CDR1 SGHNT and CDR2 YENEEA come from the germline V gene. This CDR3 is 18 amino acids long. CDR3 nucleotide sequence: TGTGCCAGCAGCCTAGGACCCTTGGCGGGAGGATGGAGAGAGACCCAGTACTTC. Translated, it gives CASSLGPLAGGWRETQYF.

The chain is built from TRBV12-3 or TRBV12-4 and TRBJ1-1; D ambiguous. Trimming pared 6 bases from V and 6 bases from J, leaving 8 bases between. This CDR3 is 11 amino acids long. DNA of the CDR3: TGTGCCAGCAGCGCGCGGGCTGAAGCTTTCTTT. Protein sequence: CASSARAEAFF.

This clone has just one count. J is TRBJ2-7 and V is TRBV19; 7 bases map to TRBD1. The junction had 7 bases not matched to a gene; V was cut back by 6 bases and J by 8 bases. Germline V gene sequence: CDR1 LNHDA, CDR2 SQIVND (reference sequence). There are 12 residues in the CDR3. The CDR3 reads CASSSGQAKQYF. CDR3 DNA: TGTGCCAGTAGCAGTGGACAGGCCAAGCAGTACTTC.

The genes are TRBV7-3 and TRBJ2-2; D call uncertain. Germline V gives CDR1 SGHTA, CDR2 FQGTGA. The CDR3 spans 12 residues. The germline V and J ends were trimmed by 5 bases and 7 bases, with 8 bases remaining between them. The CDR3 DNA reads as TGTGCCAGCAGCCGCTATGTCGGGGAGCTGTTTTTT. Residues: CASSRYVGELFF.

This chain uses TRBV4-1 with TRBJ1-2, with D possibly TRBD1 on 6 matching bases. Germline V gene sequence: CDR1 MGHRA, CDR2 YSYEKL. The CDR3 loop spans 15 amino acids. Trimming removed 0 bases from V and 2 bases from J, with 10 bases in between. The CDR3 bases are TGCGCCAGCAGCCAAGATATGGGGGCGAACTATGGCTACACCTTC. Amino acid sequence: CASSQDMGANYGYTF.

The chain uses TRBV10-3 and TRBJ2-1; tentatively, D is TRBD1 (5 bases). Germline CDR1 is ENHRY and CDR2 is SYGVKD. The V end lost 6 bases, the J end lost 5 bases, and 14 bases lay between the germline ends. The CDR3 sequence is 14 residues long. The CDR3 DNA is TGTGCCATCAGCCCAGCTACGACAGACAATGAGCAGTTCTTC. It yields the protein CAISPATTDNEQFF.

This rearrangement joins TRBV21-1 to TRBJ1-2. TRBV21-1 constitutes a pseudogene. The CDR3 consists of 11 residues. The CDR3 nucleotides read TGTGCCAGCAGCAGGATAACGGGGGACACCTTC. This sequence encodes CASSRITGDTF.

The V and J genes are TRBV5-1 and TRBJ2-5; D may be TRBD2 (5 bases). This CDR3 has 14 residues. V was pared by 0 bases and J by 4 bases, with 10 bases between. CDR1 is SGHRS, CDR2 YFSETQ, per germline. CDR3 bases: TGCGCCAGCAGCTTGGCCGGGCTAGCAGAGACCCAGTACTTC. Residues: CASSLAGLAETQYF.

V and J are TRBV6-5 and TRBJ2-2; 10 bases map to TRBD1. The CDR3 sequence is 14 residues long. Germline V gene data show CDR1 as MNHEY and CDR2 as SVGAGI. J gave up 4 bases and V 6 bases, and 2 bases lay outside the gene matches. The CDR3 loop reads CASRGQGSTGELFF. For the CDR3, the DNA is TGTGCCAGCAGGGGACAGGGGAGCACCGGGGAGCTGTTTTTT.

The rearrangement uses TRBV5-1 and TRBJ2-5; D is perhaps TRBD2 (5 bases). Germline V lookup: CDR1 SGHRS, CDR2 YFSETQ. The CDR3 runs 15 residues. V lost 5 bases and J lost 1, with 15 bases in between. The CDR3 reads CASSRQRRLQETQYF. Written as DNA, the CDR3 is TGCGCCAGCAGTCGCCAGCGGCGTCTCCAAGAGACCCAGTACTTC.